This TCR beta chain was recorded in a study of monozygotic twins with inflammatory bowel disease. TCRdb re-called the 5' RACE reads and gives one entry per CDR3 protein, without DNA. Its table lists 120,000 to 150,000 distinct CDR3 sequences. Per germline, CDR1 SGHTA and CDR2 FQGTGA. This CDR3 comprises 16 residues. The sample consisted of blood. V gene TRBV7-3 combines with J gene TRBJ2-6. The receptor was derived from a human donor with ulcerative colitis or Crohn's disease, or a healthy co-twin of an affected twin (not recorded which). CDR3 residues: CASSLQPISGANVLTF.